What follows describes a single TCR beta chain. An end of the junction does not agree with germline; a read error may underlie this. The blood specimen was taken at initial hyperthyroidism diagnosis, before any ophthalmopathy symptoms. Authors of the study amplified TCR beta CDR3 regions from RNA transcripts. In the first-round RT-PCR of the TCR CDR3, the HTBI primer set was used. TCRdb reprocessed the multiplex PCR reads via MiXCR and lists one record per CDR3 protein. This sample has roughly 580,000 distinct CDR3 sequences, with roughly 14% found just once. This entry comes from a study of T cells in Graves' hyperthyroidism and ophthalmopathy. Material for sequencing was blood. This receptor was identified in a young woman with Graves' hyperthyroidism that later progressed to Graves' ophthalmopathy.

The CDR3 region is CAGSYGRGSEQFF. DNA of the CDR3: TGTGCCGGCAGTTACGGTCGGGGGAGTGAGCAGTTCTTC. The chain links TRBV6-2 or TRBV6-3 to TRBJ2-1; TRBD2 might be the D (6 bases). The CDR3 consists of 13 residues. Germline assignment: CDR1 MNHEY and CDR2 SVGEGT.